These 21 T cell receptor beta chains were all obtained from the same sample, sequenced in a study of breast tumors, draining lymph nodes, adjacent tissues. Via MiXCR, TCRdb re-called the multiplex PCR reads, giving one row per CDR3 protein. The sample lists more than 20,000 distinct CDR3 sequences, approximately 23% occurring once. The sample consisted of breast tumor tissue. The receptors were sampled from a female donor with breast cancer. Some clones in this sample may be carry-over from other donors' samples.

This clonotype has ten or more counts. The chain combines TRBV6-1 with TRBJ2-6, with D unresolved. The V gene's germline CDR1 is MNHNS and CDR2 SASEGT. The CDR3 spans 14 residues. The V gene lost 1 base and the J gene lost 4 bases, with 5 bases spanning the gap. CDR3 residues: CASSEGVGANVLTF. The CDR3, as DNA: TGTGCCAGCAGTGAAGGGGTAGGGGCCAACGTCCTGACTTTC.

This clonotype has at least ten counts. The V gene is TRBV12-5, the J gene TRBJ2-5, with TRBD2 matching 9 bases. The CDR3 spans 15 residues. V was pared by 3 bases and J by 4 bases, with 6 bases of the junction left unmatched. Germline loops: CDR1 LGHNT, CDR2 FRNRAP. The CDR3 here is CASGLAGGPTETQYF. CDR3 sequence (DNA): TGTGCTAGTGGTTTAGCGGGAGGACCTACAGAGACCCAGTACTTC.

This clonotype has ten or more counts. The chain is built from TRBV24-1 and TRBJ2-3; 9 bases map to TRBD2. CDR3 length equals 14 residues. The V and J ends lost 9 bases and 1 base, in that order; junction bases with no gene match: 4. The germline V gene has CDR1 KGHDR and CDR2 SFDVKD. The CDR3 DNA is TGTGCCACCGGGACTAGCAGAGGCACAGATACGCAGTATTTT. Its protein product is CATGTSRGTDTQYF.

This clonotype has ten or more counts. The gene calls are TRBV7-9 and TRBJ2-5; D unclear. Trimming stripped 5 bases from V and 5 bases from J, with 24 bases between. Germline lookup yields CDR1 SEHNR and CDR2 FQNEAQ (reference sequence). CDR3 length: 17 residues. CDR3 in amino acids: CASSPRPGHNGVETQYF. The CDR3 region has the DNA TGTGCCAGCAGCCCGAGGCCGGGCCACAATGGTGTGGAGACCCAGTACTTC. The full variable domain, in which reference TRBV7-9 and TRBJ2-5 provide the parts outside the CDR3, is DTGVSQNPRHKITKRGQNVTFRCDPISEHNRLYWYRQTLGQGPEFLTYFQNEAQLEKSRLLSDRFSAERPKGSFSTLEIQRTEQGDSAMYLCASSPRPGHNGVETQYFGPGTRLLVL.

In its sample, this clonotype was seen many times. The V call is TRBV14, the J call TRBJ2-7; 11 positions match TRBD1. Germline V gene sequence: CDR1 SGHDN, CDR2 FVKESK. This CDR3 spans 15 amino acids. V shed 7 bases and J 6 bases; nucleotides not matched to a gene: 11. The CDR3 loop is CASTPGTGGGREQYF. DNA for the CDR3: TGTGCCAGCACCCCCGGGACAGGGGGAGGTCGCGAGCAGTACTTC.

This clonotype has ten or more counts. The chain uses TRBV20-1 and TRBJ2-1; 8 positions agree with TRBD2. J was trimmed by 1 base and V by 0 bases; bases with no gene match: 8. The CDR3 covers 17 residues. Germline V gene sequence: CDR1 DFQATT, CDR2 SNEGSKA (reference sequence). The CDR3 DNA sequence: TGCAGTGCTAGAGATCCCGCTAGCGGGTATTCCTACAATGAGCAGTTCTTC. It specifies CSARDPASGYSYNEQFF.

The rearrangement joins TRBV2 to TRBJ2-1; D gene uncertain. Between the trimmed V and J ends, which lost 2 bases and 0 bases, there was a span of 11 bases. Germline V CDR1 and CDR2: SNHLY, FYNNEI. The CDR3 extends over 16 amino acids. The CDR3 DNA reads TGTGCCAGCAGTGAAAGAGAGTCCAGCTCCTACAATGAGCAGTTCTTC. It specifies CASSERESSSYNEQFF.

A word on this clonotype: A junction end diverges from the germline sequence, so it may reflect a read error. This chain links TRBV20-1 with TRBJ2-7; D assignment may be TRBD1 or TRBD2 (5 bases each). The germline CDR1 and CDR2 sequences are DFQATT and SNEGSKA (reference sequence). This CDR3 comprises 13 residues. CDR3 in amino acids: CSARGLADYERYF. The CDR3 region has the DNA TGCAGTGCTAGGGGGCTAGCCGATTACGAGCGGTACTTC.

On this clonotype: An end of the junction does not agree with germline; a read error may underlie this. V and J are TRBV6-6 and TRBJ2-4; TRBD2 matches at 16 bases. Per the germline V gene, CDR1 is MNHNY and CDR2 is SVGAGI (reference sequence). The CDR3 extends over 17 amino acids. Written as DNA, the CDR3 is TGTGCCAGCAGGGGGACTAGCGGGAGGGCCGCTGCGAACATTCGGTACTTC. Translation: CASRGTSGRAAANIRYF.

This clonotype occurred many times. This chain links TRBV12-5 with TRBJ1-2, with 9 bases matching TRBD1. This CDR3 has 13 residues. The germline V gene has CDR1 LGHNT and CDR2 FRNRAP. The trim removed 10 bases at V and 5 bases at J, leaving 8 bases unmatched. This CDR3 reads CATATGGGYGYTF. For the CDR3, the DNA is TGTGCTACCGCGACAGGGGGTGGGTATGGCTACACCTTC.

Ten or more counts support this clonotype. This sequence joins TRBV12-3 or TRBV12-4 and TRBJ2-2; unclear D gene. The CDR3 sequence is 17 residues long. V was pared by 6 bases and J by 1 base, with 18 bases between. CDR3 protein: CASSFRTDPLNTGELFF. CDR3 nucleotide sequence: TGTGCCAGCAGCTTTCGAACGGACCCCCTGAACACCGGGGAGCTGTTTTTT.

This clonotype came up many times. The chain couples TRBV20-1 to TRBJ2-3; 11 nucleotides line up with TRBD2. V shed 0 bases, J shed 4 bases, and the junction held 6 bases outside the gene matches. CDR1 DFQATT and CDR2 SNEGSKA come from the germline V gene (reference sequence). The length of the CDR3 is 16 residues. The CDR3 region has the DNA TGCAGTGCTAGAGATTTAGCGGGAGGGGAGTCAGATACGCAGTATTTT. Translating gives CSARDLAGGESDTQYF.

To note about this clonotype: At one boundary the junction diverges from the germline segment, which might be a read error. The V call is TRBV20-1, the J call TRBJ2-7, with 11 bases matching TRBD2. The CDR3 is 14 residues long. The germline V gene has CDR1 DFQATT and CDR2 SNEGSKA (reference sequence). The CDR3, as DNA: TGTAGTGCTAGAGATCTAGCGGGAGGATACGAGCAGTACTTC. It translates to CSARDLAGGYEQYF.

This clonotype was seen at least ten times. This chain links TRBV7-3 with TRBJ2-1; 11 nucleotides match TRBD2. The germline gives CDR1 SGHTA, CDR2 FQGTGA. The V segment lost 2 bases and the J segment 4 bases; nucleotides outside the gene matches: 4. CDR3 length equals 16 residues. CDR3 amino acids: CASSLQGLADYNEQFF. DNA of the CDR3: TGTGCCAGCAGCTTACAGGGACTAGCGGATTACAATGAGCAGTTCTTC.

This clonotype was found many times. This chain connects TRBV6-2 or TRBV6-3 to TRBJ2-1; 8 bases are shared with TRBD2. The CDR3 extends over 15 amino acids. The V segment lost 6 bases and the J segment 7 bases; nucleotides outside the gene matches: 11. Germline V gene lookup returns CDR1 MNHEY and CDR2 SVGEGT. CDR3 DNA sequence: TGTGCCAGCAGAATAGCGGGCACGGGGGGGAATGAGCAGTTCTTC. It specifies CASRIAGTGGNEQFF.

This clonotype showed up many times. CDR3 residues: CASSLPSGKDYGYTF. The CDR3 nucleotides are TGTGCCAGCAGTTTACCCTCCGGTAAGGACTATGGCTACACCTTC. The rearrangement uses TRBV28 and TRBJ1-2, with D hard to call. Germline V lookup: CDR1 MDHEN, CDR2 SYDVKM. Trimming pared 2 bases from V and 3 bases from J, leaving 13 bases between. The CDR3 sequence is 15 residues long.

This clonotype was recorded at least ten times. This chain links TRBV5-5 with TRBJ2-5, with no clear D. This CDR3 contains 12 residues. V was clipped by 0 bases and J by 5 bases, with 5 bases between them. From germline, CDR1 is SGHKS and CDR2 YYEKEE (reference sequence). CDR3 region: CASSLGVETQYF. The DNA for the CDR3 is TGTGCCAGCAGCTTGGGGGTGGAGACCCAGTACTTC.

This clonotype was found many times. The CDR3 coding sequence is TGTGCCAGCAGTCGGGGACTAGCGGGAGTAGGGGATACGCAGTATTTT. This encodes CASSRGLAGVGDTQYF. This sequence joins TRBV12-3 or TRBV12-4 and TRBJ2-3; TRBD2 matches 14 bases. This CDR3 spans 16 amino acids. Trimming took 5 bases from V and 6 from J; bases not matched to a gene: 7.

Concerning this clonotype itself: A much larger clone sits a single nucleotide away, making a read error possible. The CDR3 end shows no conserved phenylalanine or tryptophan, and so a read error is likely. J is TRBJ1-4 and V is TRBV3-1; D unclear. The CDR3 runs 15 residues. The V gene's germline CDR1 is LGHDT and CDR2 YNNKEL (reference sequence). V gave up 4 bases and J gave up 1 base, with 10 bases separating them. The CDR3 here is CASSRGQLTNEKLFS. DNA of the CDR3: TGTGCCAGCAGCCGAGGCCAGCTAACTAATGAAAAACTGTTTTCT.

About this clonotype: The junction and the germline gene differ at one end; a read error may be behind it. V is TRBV11-2 and J is TRBJ1-4; D uncertain. Germline V gene lookup returns CDR1 SGHAT and CDR2 FQNNGV. This CDR3 is 15 amino acids long. In nucleotides, the CDR3 is TGCGCCAGCAACTCCGGACGGACAACTAATGAAAAACTGTTTTTT. Protein product: CASNSGRTTNEKLFF. Full variable domain (rest looked up from reference TRBV11-2 and TRBJ1-4): EAGVAQSPRYKIIEKRQSVAFWCNPISGHATLYWYQQILGQGPKLLIQFQNNGVVDDSQLPKDRFSAERLKGVDSTLKIQPAKLEDSAVYLCASNSGRTTNEKLFFGSGTQLSVL.

This clonotype was observed at least ten times. Here the CDR3 DNA reads TGTGCCAGCAGCCGCGGGACAGTCCGCCCGCCTGGGGCCAACGTCCTGACTTTC. This gives the protein CASSRGTVRPPGANVLTF. V is TRBV6-5 and J is TRBJ2-6; perhaps TRBD1 as D (7 bases). Trimming pared 6 bases from V and 2 bases from J, leaving 20 bases between. Germline lookup yields CDR1 MNHEY and CDR2 SVGAGI. The CDR3 has 18 residues.